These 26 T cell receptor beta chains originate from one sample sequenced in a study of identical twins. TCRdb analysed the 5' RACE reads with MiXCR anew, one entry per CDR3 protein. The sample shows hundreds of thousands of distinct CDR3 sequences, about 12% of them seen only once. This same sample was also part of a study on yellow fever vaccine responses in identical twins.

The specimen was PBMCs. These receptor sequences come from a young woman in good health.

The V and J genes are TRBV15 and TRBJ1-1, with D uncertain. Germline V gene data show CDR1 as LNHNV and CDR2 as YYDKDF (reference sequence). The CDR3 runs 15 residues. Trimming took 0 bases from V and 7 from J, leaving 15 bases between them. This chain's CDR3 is CATSRDGNGVGEAFF. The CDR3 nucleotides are TGTGCCACCAGCAGAGATGGTAACGGGGTAGGTGAAGCTTTCTTT.

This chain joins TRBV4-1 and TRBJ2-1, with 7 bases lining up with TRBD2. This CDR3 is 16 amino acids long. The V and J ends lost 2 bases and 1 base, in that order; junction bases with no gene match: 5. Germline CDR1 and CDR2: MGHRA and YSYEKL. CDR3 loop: CASSQLAGLSYNEQFF. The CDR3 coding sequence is TGCGCCAGCAGCCAACTGGCGGGACTATCCTACAATGAGCAGTTCTTC.

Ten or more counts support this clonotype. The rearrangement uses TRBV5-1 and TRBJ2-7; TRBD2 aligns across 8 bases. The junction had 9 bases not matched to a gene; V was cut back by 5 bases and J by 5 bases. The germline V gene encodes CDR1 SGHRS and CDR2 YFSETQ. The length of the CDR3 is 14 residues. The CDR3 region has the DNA TGCGCCAGCAGACTTGGTAGCGGGAAGGACGAGCAGTACTTC. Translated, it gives CASRLGSGKDEQYF.

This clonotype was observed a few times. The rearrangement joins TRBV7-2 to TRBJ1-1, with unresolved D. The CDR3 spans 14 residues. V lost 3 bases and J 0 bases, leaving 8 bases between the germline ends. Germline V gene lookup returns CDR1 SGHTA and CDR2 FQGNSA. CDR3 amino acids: CASSFPPLNTEAFF. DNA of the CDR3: TGTGCCAGCAGCTTCCCCCCATTGAACACTGAAGCTTTCTTT.

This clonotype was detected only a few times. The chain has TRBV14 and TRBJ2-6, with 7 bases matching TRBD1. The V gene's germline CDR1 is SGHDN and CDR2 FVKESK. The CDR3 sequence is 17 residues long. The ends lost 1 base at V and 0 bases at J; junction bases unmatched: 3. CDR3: CASSQARGSSGANVLTF. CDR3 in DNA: TGTGCCAGCAGCCAAGCCAGGGGGAGCTCTGGGGCCAACGTCCTGACTTTC.

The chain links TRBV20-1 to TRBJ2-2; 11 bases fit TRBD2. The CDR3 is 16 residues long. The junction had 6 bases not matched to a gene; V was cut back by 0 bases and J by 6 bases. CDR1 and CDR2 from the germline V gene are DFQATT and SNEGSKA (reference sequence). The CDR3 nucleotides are TGCAGTGCTAGAGATAGATCTAGCGGGAGGCCCGGGGAGCTGTTTTTT. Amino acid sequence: CSARDRSSGRPGELFF.

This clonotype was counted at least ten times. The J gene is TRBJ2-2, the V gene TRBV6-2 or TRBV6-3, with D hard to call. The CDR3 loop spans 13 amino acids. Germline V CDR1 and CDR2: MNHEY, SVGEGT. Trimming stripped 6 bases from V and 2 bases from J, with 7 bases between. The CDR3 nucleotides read TGTGCCAGCAGCTCAGATAACACCGGGGAGCTGTTTTTT. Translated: CASSSDNTGELFF.

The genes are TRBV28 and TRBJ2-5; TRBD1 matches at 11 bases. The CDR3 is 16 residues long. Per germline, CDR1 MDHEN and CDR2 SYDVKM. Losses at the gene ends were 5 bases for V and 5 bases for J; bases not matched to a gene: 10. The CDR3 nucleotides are TGTGCCAGCAGTCAAGAGGACAGGGGGCTATGGGAGACCCAGTACTTC. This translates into CASSQEDRGLWETQYF.

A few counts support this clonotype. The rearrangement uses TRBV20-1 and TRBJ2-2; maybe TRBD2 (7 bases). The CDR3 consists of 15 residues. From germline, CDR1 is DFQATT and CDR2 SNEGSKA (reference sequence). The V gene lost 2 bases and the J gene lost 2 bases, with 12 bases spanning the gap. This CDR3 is CSARREDRNTGELFF. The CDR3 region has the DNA TGCAGTGCTAGACGGGAGGACAGAAACACCGGGGAGCTGTTTTTT.

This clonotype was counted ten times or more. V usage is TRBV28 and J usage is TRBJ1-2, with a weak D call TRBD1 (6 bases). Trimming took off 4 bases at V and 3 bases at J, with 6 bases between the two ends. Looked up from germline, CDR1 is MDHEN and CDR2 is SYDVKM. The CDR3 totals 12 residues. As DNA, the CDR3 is TGTGCCAGCAGTTGGGGGCACTATGGCTACACCTTC. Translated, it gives CASSWGHYGYTF.

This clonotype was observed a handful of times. CDR3: CASRPTLGTSGRFEFF. For the CDR3, the DNA is TGTGCCAGCAGACCTACCCTCGGGACTAGCGGGAGGTTTGAGTTCTTC. The chain uses TRBV27 and TRBJ2-1; 15 bases map to TRBD2. In germline, CDR1 is MNHEY, CDR2 SMNVEV (reference sequence). Losses at the gene ends were 6 bases for V and 14 bases for J; bases not matched to a gene: 14. The CDR3 extends over 16 amino acids.

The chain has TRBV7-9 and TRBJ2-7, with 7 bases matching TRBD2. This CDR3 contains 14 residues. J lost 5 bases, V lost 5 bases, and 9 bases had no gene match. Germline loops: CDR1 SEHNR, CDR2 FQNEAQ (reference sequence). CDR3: CASSNGGSFDEQYF. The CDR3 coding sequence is TGTGCCAGCAGCAATGGCGGGAGCTTCGACGAGCAGTACTTC.

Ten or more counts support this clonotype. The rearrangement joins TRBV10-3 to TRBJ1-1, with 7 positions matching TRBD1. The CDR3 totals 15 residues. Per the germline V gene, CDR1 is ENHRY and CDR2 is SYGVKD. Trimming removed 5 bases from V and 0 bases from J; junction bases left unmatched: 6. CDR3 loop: CAISLTGAVNTEAFF. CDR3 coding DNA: TGTGCCATCAGTTTAACAGGGGCGGTGAACACTGAAGCTTTCTTT.

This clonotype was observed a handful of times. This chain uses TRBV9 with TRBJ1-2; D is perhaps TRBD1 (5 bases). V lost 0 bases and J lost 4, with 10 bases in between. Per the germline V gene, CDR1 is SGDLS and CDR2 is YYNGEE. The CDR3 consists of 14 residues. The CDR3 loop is CASSVDGTLYGYTF. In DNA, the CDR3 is TGTGCCAGCAGCGTAGACGGGACTCTCTATGGCTACACCTTC.

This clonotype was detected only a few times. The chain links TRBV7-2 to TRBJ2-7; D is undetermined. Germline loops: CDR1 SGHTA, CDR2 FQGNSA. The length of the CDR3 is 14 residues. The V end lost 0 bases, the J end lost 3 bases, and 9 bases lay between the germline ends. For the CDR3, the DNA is TGTGCCAGCAGCTTAGCTCCAGGCCTCTACGAGCAGTACGTC. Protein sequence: CASSLAPGLYEQYV.

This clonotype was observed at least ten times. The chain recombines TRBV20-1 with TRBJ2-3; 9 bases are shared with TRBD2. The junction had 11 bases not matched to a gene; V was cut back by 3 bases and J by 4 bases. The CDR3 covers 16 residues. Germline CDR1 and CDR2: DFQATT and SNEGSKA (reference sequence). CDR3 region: CSASRLAGFKSDTQYF. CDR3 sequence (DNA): TGCAGTGCTAGTCGGCTAGCGGGATTCAAATCAGATACGCAGTATTTT.

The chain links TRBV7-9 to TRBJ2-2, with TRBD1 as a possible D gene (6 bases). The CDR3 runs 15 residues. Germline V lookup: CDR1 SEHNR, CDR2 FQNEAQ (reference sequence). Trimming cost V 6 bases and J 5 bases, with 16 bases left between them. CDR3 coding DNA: TGTGCCAGCAGTAAGGGGGACACCCGGACCGGGGAGCTGTTTTTT. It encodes CASSKGDTRTGELFF.

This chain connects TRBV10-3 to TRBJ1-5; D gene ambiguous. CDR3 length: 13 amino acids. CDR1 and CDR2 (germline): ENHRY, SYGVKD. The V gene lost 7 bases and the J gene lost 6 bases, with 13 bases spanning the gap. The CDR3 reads CAINRERGQPQHF. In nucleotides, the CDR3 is TGTGCCATCAACCGGGAGCGTGGTCAGCCCCAGCATTTT.

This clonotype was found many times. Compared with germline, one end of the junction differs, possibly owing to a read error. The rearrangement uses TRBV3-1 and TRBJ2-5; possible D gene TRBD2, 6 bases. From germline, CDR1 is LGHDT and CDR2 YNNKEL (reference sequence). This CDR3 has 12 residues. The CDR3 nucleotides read TGTGCCAGCAGCCAAGAAATCGGGACTTCGTCCTTC. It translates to CASSQEIGTSSF.

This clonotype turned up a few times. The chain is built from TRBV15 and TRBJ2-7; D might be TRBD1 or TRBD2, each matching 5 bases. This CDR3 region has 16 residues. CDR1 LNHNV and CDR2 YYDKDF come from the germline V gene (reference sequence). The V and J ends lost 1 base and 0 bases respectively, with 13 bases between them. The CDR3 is CATSRGPVGTSYEQYF. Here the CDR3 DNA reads TGTGCCACCAGCAGAGGTCCGGTTGGGACCTCCTACGAGCAGTACTTC.

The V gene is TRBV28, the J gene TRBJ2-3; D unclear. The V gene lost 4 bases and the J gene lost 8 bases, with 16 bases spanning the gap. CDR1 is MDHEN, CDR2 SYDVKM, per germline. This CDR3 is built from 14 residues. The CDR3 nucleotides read TGTGCCAGCAGTTCCCCCAGTAGCTTAAGTACGCAGTATTTT. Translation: CASSSPSSLSTQYF.

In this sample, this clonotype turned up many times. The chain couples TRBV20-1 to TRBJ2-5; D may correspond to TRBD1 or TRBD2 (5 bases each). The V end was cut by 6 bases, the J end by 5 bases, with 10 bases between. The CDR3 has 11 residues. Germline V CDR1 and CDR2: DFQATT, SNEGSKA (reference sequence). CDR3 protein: CSAGAEETQYF. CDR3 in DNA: TGCAGTGCCGGGGCGGAGGAGACCCAGTACTTC.

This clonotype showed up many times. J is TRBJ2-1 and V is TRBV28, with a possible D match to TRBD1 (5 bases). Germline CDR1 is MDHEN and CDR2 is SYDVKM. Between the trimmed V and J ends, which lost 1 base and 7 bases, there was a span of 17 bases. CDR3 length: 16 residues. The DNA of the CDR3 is TGTGCCAGCAGTTTATCCCAGGGTGCCGGCGAGAATGAGCAGTTCTTC. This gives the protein CASSLSQGAGENEQFF.

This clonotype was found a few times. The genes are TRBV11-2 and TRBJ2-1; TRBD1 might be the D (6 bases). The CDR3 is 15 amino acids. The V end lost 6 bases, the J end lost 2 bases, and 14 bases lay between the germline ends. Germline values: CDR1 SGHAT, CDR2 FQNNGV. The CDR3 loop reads CASSSTGTPYNEQFF. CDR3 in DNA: TGTGCCAGCAGTTCGACCGGGACACCCTACAATGAGCAGTTCTTC.

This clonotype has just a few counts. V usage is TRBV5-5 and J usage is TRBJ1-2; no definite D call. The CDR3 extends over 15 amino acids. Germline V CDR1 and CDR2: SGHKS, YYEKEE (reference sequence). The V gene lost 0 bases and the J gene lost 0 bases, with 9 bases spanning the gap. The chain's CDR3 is CASSLAPGPNYGYTF. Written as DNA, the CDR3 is TGTGCCAGCAGCTTGGCCCCAGGACCTAACTATGGCTACACCTTC.

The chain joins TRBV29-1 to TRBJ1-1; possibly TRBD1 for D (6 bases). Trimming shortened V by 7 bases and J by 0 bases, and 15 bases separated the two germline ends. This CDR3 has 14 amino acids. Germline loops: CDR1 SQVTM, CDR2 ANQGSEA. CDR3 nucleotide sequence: TGCAGCGGCCAAAAAGGGACACTGAACACTGAAGCTTTCTTT. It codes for CSGQKGTLNTEAFF.